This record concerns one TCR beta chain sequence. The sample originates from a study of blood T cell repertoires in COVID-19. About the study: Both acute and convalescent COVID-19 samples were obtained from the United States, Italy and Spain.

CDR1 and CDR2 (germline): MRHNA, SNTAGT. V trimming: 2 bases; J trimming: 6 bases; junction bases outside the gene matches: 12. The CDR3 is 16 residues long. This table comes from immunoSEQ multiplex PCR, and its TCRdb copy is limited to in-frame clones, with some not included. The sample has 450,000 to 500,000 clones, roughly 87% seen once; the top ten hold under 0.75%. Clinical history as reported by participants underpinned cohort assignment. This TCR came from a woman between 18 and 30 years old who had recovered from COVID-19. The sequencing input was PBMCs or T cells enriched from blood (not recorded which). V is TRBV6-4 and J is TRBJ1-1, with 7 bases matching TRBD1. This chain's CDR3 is CASSDPTGRGWPEAFF. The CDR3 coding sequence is TGTGCCAGCAGTGACCCGACAGGGCGAGGGTGGCCTGAAGCTTTCTTT.